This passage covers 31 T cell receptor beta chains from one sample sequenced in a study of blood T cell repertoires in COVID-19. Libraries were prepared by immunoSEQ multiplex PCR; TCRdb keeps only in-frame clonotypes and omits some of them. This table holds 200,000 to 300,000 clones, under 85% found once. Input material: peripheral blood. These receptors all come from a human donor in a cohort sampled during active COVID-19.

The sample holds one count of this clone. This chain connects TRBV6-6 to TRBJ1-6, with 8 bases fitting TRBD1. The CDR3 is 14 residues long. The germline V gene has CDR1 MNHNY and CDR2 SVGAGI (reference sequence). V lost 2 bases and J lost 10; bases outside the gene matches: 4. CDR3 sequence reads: CASSYGTGRSPLHF. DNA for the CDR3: TGTGCCAGCAGTTACGGGACAGGCCGATCACCCCTCCACTTT.

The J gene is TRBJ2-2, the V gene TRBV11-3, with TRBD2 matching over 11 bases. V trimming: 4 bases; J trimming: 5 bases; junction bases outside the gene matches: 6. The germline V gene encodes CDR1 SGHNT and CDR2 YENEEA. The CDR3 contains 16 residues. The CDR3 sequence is CASSSLAGGGTGELFF. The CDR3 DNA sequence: TGTGCCAGCAGCTCTCTAGCGGGAGGTGGAACCGGGGAGCTGTTTTTT. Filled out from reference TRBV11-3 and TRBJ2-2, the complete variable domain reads EAGVVQSPRYKIIEKKQPVAFWCNPISGHNTLYWYLQNLGQGPELLIRYENEEAVDDSQLPKDRFSAERLKGVDSTLKIQPAELGDSAVYLCASSSLAGGGTGELFFGEGSRLTVL.

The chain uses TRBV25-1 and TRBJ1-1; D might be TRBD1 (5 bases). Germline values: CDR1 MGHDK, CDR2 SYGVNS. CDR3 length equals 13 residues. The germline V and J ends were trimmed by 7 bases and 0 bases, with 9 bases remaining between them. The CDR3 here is CASIGAVNTEAFF. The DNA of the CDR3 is TGTGCCAGCATTGGGGCAGTGAACACTGAAGCTTTCTTT.

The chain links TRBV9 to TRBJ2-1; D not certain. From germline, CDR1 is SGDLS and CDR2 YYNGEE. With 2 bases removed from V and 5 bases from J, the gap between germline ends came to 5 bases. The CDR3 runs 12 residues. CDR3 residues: CASSVQDNEQFF. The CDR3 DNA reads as TGTGCCAGCAGCGTCCAGGACAATGAGCAGTTCTTC.

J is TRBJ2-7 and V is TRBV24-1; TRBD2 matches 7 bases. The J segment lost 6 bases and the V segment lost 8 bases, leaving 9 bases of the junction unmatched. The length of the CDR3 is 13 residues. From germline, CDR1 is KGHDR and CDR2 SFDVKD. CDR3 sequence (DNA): TGTGCCACCACGGACGGGGGGAAGGGCGAGCAGTACTTC. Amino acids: CATTDGGKGEQYF.

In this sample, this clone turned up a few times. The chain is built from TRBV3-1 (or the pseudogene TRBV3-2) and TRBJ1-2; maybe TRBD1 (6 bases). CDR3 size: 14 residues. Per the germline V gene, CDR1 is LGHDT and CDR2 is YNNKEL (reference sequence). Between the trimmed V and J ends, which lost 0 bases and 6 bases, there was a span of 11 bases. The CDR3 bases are TGTGCCAGCAGCCAAGATATGGGGGCTCATGGCTACACCTTC. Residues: CASSQDMGAHGYTF.

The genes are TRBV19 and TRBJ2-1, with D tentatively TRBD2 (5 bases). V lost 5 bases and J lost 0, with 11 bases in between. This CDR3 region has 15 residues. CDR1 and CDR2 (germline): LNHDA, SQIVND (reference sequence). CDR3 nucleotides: TGTGCCAGTAGTGTAACTAGGGCCTCCTACAATGAGCAGTTCTTC. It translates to CASSVTRASYNEQFF.

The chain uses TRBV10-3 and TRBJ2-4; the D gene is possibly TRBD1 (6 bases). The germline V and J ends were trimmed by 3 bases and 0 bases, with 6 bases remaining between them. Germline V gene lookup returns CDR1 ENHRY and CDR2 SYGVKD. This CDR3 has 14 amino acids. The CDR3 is CAISEGGAKNIQYF. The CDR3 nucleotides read TGTGCCATCAGTGAAGGGGGAGCCAAAAACATTCAGTACTTC.

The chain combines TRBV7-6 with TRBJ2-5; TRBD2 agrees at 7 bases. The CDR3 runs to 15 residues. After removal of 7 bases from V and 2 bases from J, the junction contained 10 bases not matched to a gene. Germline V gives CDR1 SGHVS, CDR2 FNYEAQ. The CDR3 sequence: CASTSGLLTQETQYF. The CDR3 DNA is TGTGCCAGCACCTCGGGACTATTGACACAAGAGACCCAGTACTTC. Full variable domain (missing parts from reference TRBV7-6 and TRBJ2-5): GAGVSQSPRYKVTKRGQDVALRCDPISGHVSLYWYRQALGQGPEFLTYFNYEAQQDKSGLPNDRFSAERPEGSISTLTIQRTEQRDSAMYRCASTSGLLTQETQYFGPGTRLLVL.

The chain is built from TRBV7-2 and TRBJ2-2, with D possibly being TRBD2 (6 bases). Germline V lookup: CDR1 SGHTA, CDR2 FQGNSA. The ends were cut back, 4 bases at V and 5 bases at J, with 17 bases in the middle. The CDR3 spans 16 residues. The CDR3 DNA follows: TGTGCCAGCAGCTCCATGTTGAGGGAGGAGACCGGGGAGCTGTTTTTT. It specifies CASSSMLREETGELFF.

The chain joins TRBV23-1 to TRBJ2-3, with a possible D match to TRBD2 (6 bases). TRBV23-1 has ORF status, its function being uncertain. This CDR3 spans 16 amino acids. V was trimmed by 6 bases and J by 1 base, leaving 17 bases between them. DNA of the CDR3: TGCGCCAGCAGAGGACGTCGGCGGGAATGCACAGATACGCAGTATTTT. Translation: CASRGRRRECTDTQYF.

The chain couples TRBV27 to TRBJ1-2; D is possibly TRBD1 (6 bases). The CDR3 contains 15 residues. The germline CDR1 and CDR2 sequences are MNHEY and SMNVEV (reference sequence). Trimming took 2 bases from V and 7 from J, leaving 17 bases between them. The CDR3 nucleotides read TGTGCCAGCAGTTTAAAGACAGGTCGAGGCGGTGGCTACACCTTC. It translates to CASSLKTGRGGGYTF.

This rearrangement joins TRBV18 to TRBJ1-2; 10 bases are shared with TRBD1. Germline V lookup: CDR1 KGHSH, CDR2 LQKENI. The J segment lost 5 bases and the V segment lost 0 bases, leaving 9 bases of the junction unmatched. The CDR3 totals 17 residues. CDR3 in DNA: TGTGCCAGCTCACCACCGGGACAGGGGACGGGGGTTTATGGCTACACCTTC. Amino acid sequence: CASSPPGQGTGVYGYTF.

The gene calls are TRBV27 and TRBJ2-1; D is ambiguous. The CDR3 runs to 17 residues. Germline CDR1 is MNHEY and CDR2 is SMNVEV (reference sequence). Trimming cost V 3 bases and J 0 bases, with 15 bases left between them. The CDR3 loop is CASSFSMTPSSYNEQFF. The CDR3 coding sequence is TGTGCCAGCAGTTTCTCGATGACTCCTAGCTCCTACAATGAGCAGTTCTTC.

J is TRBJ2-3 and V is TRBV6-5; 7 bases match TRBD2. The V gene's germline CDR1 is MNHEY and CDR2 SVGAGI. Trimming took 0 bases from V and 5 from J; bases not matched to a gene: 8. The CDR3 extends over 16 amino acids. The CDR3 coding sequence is TGTGCCAGCAGTTACTCAGGAGCGGGGTTTGGAGATACGCAGTATTTT. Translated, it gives CASSYSGAGFGDTQYF.

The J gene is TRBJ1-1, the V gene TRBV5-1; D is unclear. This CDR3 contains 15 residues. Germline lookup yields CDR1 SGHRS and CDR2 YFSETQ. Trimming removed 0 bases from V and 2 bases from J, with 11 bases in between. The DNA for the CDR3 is TGCGCCAGCAGCTTGGGTGGTCGGGGAAACACTGAAGCTTTCTTT. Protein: CASSLGGRGNTEAFF.

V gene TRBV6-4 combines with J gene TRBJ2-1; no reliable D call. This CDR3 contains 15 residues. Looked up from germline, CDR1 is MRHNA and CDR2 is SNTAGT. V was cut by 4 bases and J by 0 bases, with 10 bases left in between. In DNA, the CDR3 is TGTGCCAGCAGTGTTACCGCGAGCTCCTACAATGAGCAGTTCTTC. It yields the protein CASSVTASSYNEQFF.

In DNA form, the CDR3 reads TGTGCCACCGGACCCGGACAGAGAGAGACCCAGTACTTC. This encodes CATGPGQRETQYF. The gene calls are TRBV11-2 and TRBJ2-5; D might be TRBD1 (6 bases). Trimming left V 10 bases short and J 4 bases short, with 16 bases between. This CDR3 comprises 13 residues. Germline loops: CDR1 SGHAT, CDR2 FQNNGV.

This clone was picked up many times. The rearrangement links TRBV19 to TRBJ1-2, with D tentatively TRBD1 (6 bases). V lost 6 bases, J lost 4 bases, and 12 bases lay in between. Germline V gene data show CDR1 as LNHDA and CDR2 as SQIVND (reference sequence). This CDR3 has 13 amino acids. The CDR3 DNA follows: TGTGCCAGTAGCTCCGGGACACTCTATGGCTACACCTTC. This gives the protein CASSSGTLYGYTF.

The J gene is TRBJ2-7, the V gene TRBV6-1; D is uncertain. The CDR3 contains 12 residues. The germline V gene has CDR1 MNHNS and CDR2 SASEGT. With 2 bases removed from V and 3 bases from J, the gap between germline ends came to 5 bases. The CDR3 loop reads CASSERVYEQYF. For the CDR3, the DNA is TGTGCCAGCAGTGAACGTGTCTACGAGCAGTACTTC.

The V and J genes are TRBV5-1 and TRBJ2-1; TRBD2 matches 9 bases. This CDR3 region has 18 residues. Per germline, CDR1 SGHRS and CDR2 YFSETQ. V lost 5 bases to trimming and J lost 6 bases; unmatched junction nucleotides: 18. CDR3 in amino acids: CASRSRLETSGRSNEQFF. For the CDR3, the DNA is TGCGCCAGCAGATCCCGACTGGAGACGAGCGGGAGGAGCAATGAGCAGTTCTTC.

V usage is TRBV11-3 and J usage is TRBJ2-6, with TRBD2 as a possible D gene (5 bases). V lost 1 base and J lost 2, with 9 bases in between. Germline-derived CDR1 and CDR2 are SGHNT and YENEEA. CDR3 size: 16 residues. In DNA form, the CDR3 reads TGTGCCAGCAGCTTAGGCCGAGGGACTGGGGCCAACGTCCTGACTTTC. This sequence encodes CASSLGRGTGANVLTF.

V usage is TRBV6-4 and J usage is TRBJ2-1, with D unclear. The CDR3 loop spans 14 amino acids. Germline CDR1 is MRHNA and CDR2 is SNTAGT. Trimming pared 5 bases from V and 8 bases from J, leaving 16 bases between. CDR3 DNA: TGTGCCAGCAGTCCTCGGTCGAGCAGGCATGAGCAGTTCTTC. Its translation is CASSPRSSRHEQFF.

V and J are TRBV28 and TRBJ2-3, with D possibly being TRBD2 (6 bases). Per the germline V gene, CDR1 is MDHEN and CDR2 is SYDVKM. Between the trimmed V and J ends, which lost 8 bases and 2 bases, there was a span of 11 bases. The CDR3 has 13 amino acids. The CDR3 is CASGRGTTDTQYF. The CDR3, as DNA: TGTGCCAGCGGACGCGGGACCACAGATACGCAGTATTTT.

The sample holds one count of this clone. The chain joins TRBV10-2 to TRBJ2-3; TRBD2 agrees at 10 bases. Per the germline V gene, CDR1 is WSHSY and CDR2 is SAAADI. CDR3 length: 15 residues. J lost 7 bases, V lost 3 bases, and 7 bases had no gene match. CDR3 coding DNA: TGCGCCAGCAGTGAAAGCGGGGGGGCCGTCCATACGCAGTATTTT. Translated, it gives CASSESGGAVHTQYF.

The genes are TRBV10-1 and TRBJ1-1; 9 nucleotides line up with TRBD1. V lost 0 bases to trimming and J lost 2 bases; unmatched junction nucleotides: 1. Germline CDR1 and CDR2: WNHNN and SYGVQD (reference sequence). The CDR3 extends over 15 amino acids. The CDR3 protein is CASSESTGGNTEAFF. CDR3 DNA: TGCGCCAGCAGTGAGTCCACAGGGGGCAACACTGAAGCTTTCTTT.

Written as DNA, the CDR3 is TGTGCCAGCAGTTTAGGGGGCAAGCAGTACTTC. The encoded protein is CASSLGGKQYF. The V call is TRBV12-3 or TRBV12-4, the J call TRBJ2-4; weak D call: TRBD1 (5 bases). V was shortened by 1 base and J by 13 bases, with 8 bases between the two germline ends. There are 11 residues in the CDR3.

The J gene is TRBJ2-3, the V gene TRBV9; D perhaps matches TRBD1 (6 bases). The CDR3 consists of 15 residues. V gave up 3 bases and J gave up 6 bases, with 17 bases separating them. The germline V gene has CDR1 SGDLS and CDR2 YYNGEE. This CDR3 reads CASSAGVGFVDTQYF. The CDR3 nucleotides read TGTGCCAGCAGCGCAGGGGTTGGATTTGTGGATACGCAGTATTTT.

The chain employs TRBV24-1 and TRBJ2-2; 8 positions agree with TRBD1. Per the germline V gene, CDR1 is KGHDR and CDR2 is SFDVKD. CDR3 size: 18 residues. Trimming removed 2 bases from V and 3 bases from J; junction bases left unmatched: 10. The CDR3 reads CATSDSPLGTGYTGELFF. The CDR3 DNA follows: TGTGCCACCAGTGATTCCCCCTTGGGGACAGGCTACACCGGGGAGCTGTTTTTT.

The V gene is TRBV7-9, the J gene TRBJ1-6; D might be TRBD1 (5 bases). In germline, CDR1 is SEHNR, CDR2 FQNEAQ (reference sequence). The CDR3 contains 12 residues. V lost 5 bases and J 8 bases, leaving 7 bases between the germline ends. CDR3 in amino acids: CASSRGDSPLHF. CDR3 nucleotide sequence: TGTGCCAGCAGCAGGGGCGATTCACCCCTCCACTTT.

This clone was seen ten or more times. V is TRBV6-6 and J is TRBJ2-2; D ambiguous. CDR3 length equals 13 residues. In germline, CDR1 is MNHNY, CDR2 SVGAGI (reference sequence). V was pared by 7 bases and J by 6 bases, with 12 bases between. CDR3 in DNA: TGTGCCAGCAACCTAGAGGTGCCCGGGGAGCTGTTTTTT. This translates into CASNLEVPGELFF.